This TCR beta chain was identified in a study of early stage breast cancer tumors. This clone was recorded only once. The germline V gene encodes CDR1 MNHNY and CDR2 SVGAGI (reference sequence). The trim removed 0 bases at V and 1 base at J, leaving 5 bases unmatched. The CDR3 has 16 residues. Assay: immunoSEQ multiplex PCR; the TCRdb copy retains only in-frame clones and omits some. The sample lists 60,000 to 75,000 clones, approximately 80% seen once, with about 4.5% in the top ten. The sequencing input was blood. The origin of this receptor is a person aged 40-50 years with breast cancer. The chain combines TRBV6-6 with TRBJ1-1; 7 bases are shared with TRBD1. DNA of the CDR3: TGTGCCAGCAGTTACTCGAGAAGGGGGCGGAACACTGAAGCTTTCTTT. Amino acid sequence: CASSYSRRGRNTEAFF.